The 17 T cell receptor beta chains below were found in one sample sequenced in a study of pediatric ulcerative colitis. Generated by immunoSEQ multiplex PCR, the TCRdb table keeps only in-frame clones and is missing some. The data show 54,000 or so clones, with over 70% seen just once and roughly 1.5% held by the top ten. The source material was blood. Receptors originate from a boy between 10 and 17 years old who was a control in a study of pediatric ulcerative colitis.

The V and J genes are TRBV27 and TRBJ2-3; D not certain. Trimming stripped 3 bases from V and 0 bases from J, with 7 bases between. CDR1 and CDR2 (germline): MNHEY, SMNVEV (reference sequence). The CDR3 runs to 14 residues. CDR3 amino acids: CASSFQGSTDTQYF. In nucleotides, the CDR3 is TGTGCCAGCAGTTTTCAAGGGAGCACAGATACGCAGTATTTT.

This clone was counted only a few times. The CDR3 here is CASSITPGGRDEQYF. The CDR3 nucleotides are TGCGCCAGCAGCATAACCCCCGGGGGACGGGACGAGCAGTACTTC. The V gene is TRBV10-1, the J gene TRBJ2-7; D might be TRBD2 (6 bases). This CDR3 spans 15 amino acids. Trimming removed 6 bases at V and 5 bases at J, with 20 bases between. Germline-derived CDR1 and CDR2 are WNHNN and SYGVQD (reference sequence).

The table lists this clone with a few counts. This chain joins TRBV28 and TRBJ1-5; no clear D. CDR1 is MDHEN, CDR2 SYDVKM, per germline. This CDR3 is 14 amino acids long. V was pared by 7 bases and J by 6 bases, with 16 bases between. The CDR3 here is CASNFQFSTQPQHF. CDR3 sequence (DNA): TGTGCCAGCAATTTCCAGTTTTCAACTCAGCCCCAGCATTTT.

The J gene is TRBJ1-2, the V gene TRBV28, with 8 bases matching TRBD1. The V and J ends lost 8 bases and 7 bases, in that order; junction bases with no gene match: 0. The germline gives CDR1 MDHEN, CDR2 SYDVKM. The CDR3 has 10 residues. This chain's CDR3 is CASQGAGYTF. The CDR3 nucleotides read TGTGCCAGCCAGGGGGCTGGCTACACCTTC.

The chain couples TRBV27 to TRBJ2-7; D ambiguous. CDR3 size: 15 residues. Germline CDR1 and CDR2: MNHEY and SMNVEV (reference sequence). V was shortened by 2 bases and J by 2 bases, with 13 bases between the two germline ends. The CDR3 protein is CASSLNPVNPYEQYF. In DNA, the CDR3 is TGTGCCAGCAGTTTAAATCCAGTGAATCCCTACGAGCAGTACTTC.

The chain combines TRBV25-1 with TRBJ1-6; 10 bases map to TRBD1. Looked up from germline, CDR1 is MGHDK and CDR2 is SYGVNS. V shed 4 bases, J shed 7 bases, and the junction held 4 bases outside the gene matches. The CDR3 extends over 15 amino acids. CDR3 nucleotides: TGTGCCAGCAGTGGGGGGACAGGGGAAAATTCACCCCTCCACTTT. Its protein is CASSGGTGENSPLHF.

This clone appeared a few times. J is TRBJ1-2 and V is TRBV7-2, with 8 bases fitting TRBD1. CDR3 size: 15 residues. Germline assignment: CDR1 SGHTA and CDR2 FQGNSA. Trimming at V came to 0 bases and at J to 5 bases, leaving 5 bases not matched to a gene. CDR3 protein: CASSLAQGAEYGYTF. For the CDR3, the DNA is TGTGCCAGCAGCTTAGCCCAGGGGGCTGAGTATGGCTACACCTTC.

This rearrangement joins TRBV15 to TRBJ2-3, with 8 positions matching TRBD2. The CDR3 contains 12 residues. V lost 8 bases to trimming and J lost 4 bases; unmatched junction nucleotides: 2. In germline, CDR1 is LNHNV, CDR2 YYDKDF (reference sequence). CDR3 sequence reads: CATGAGADTQYF. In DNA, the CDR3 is TGTGCCACCGGAGCGGGGGCAGATACGCAGTATTTT.

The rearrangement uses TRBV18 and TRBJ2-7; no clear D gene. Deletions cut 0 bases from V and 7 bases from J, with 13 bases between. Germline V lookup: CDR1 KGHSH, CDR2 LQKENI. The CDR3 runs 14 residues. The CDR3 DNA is TGTGCCAGCTCACCACCCATTAGTCCTGGGGAGCAGTACTTC. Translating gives CASSPPISPGEQYF. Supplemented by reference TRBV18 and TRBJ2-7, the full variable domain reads NAGVMQNPRHLVRRRGQEARLRCSPMKGHSHVYWYRQLPEEGLKFMVYLQKENIIDESGMPKERFSAEFPKEGPSILRIQQVVRGDSAAYFCASSPPISPGEQYFGPGTRLTVT.

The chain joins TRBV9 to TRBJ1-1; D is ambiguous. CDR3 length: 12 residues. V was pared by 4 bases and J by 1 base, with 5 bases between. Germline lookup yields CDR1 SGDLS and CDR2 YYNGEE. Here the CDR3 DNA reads TGTGCCAGCAGCCACCCGAACACTGAAGCTTTCTTT. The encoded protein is CASSHPNTEAFF.

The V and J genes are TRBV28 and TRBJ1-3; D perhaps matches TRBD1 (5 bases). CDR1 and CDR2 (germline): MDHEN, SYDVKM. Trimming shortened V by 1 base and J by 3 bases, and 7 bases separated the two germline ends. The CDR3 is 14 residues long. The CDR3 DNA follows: TGTGCCAGCAGTTTATCAGGGCTTGGAAACACCATATATTTT. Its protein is CASSLSGLGNTIYF.

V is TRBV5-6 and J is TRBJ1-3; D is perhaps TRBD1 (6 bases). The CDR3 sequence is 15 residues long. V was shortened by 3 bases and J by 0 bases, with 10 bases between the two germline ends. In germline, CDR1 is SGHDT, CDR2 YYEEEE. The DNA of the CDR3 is TGTGCCAGCAGCTGGAGGGGGGTCTCTGGAAACACCATATATTTT. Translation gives CASSWRGVSGNTIYF.

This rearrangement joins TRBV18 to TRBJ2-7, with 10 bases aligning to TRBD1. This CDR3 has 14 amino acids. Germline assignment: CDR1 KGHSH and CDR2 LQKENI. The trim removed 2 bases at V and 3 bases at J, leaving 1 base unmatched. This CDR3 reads CASSPGTGDYEQYF. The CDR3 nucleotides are TGTGCCAGCTCACCAGGGACAGGGGACTACGAGCAGTACTTC.

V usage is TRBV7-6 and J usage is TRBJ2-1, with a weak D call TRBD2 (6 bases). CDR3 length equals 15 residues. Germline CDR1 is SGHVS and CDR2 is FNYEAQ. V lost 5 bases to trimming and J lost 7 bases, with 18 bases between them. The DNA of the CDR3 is TGTGCCAGCAGCCCCGGATTGGACTACCCAAATGAGCAGTTCTTC. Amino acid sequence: CASSPGLDYPNEQFF.

This CDR3 reads CAISQGAHTEAFF. The CDR3 coding sequence is TGTGCCATCAGTCAGGGGGCTCACACTGAAGCTTTCTTT. The J gene is TRBJ1-1, the V gene TRBV10-3; TRBD1 matches 8 bases. From germline, CDR1 is ENHRY and CDR2 SYGVKD. Trimming cost V 5 bases and J 3 bases; bases outside gene matches: 2. The CDR3 has 13 amino acids.

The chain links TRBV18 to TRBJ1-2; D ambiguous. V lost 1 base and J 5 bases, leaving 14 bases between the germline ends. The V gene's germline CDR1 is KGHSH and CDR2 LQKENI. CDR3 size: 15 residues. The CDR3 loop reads CASSPQPQVAYGYTF. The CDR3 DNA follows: TGTGCCAGCTCACCACAACCCCAGGTTGCGTATGGCTACACCTTC.

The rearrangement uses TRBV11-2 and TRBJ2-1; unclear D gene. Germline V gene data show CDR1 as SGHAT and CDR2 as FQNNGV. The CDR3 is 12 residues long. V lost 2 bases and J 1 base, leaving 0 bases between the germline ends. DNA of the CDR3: TGTGCCAGCAGCTTATCCTACAATGAGCAGTTCTTC. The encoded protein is CASSLSYNEQFF.